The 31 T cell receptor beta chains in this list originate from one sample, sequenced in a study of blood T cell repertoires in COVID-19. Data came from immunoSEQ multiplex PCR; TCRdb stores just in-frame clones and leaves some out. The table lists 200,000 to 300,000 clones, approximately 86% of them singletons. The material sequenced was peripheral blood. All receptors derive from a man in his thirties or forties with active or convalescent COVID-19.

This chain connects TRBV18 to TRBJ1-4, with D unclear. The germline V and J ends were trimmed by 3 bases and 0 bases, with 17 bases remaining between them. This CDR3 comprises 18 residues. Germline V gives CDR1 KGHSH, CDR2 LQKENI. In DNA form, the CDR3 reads TGTGCCAGCTCACCGCAAGTTAGGCTTCAGGCAACTAATGAAAAACTGTTTTTT. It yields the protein CASSPQVRLQATNEKLFF. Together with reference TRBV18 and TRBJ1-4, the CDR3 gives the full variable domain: NAGVMQNPRHLVRRRGQEARLRCSPMKGHSHVYWYRQLPEEGLKFMVYLQKENIIDESGMPKERFSAEFPKEGPSILRIQQVVRGDSAAYFCASSPQVRLQATNEKLFFGSGTQLSVL.

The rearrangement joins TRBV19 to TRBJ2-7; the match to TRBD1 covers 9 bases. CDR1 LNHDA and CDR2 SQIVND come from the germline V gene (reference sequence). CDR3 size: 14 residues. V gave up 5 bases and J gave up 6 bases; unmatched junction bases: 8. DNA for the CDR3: TGTGCCAGTAGTCCTGGGACAGGGTACGGCGAGCAGTACTTC. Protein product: CASSPGTGYGEQYF.

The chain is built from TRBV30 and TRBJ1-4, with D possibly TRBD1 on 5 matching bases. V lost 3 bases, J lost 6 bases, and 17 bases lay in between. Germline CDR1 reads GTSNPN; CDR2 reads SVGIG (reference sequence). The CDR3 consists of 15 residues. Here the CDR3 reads CAWSWAFIRDEKLFF. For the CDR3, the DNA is TGTGCCTGGAGCTGGGCGTTCATCAGGGATGAAAAACTGTTTTTT. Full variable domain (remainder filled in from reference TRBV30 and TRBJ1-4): SQTIHQWPATLVQPVGSPLSLECTVEGTSNPNLYWYRQAAGRGLQLLFYSVGIGQISSEVPQNLSASRPQDRQFILSSKKLLLSDSGFYLCAWSWAFIRDEKLFFGSGTQLSVL.

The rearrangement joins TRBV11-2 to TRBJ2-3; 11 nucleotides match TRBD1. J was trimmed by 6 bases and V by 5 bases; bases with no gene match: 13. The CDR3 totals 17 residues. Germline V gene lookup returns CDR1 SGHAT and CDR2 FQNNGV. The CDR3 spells CASSLPDWTGGLDTQYF. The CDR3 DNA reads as TGTGCCAGCAGCCTACCAGATTGGACAGGGGGCTTGGATACGCAGTATTTT.

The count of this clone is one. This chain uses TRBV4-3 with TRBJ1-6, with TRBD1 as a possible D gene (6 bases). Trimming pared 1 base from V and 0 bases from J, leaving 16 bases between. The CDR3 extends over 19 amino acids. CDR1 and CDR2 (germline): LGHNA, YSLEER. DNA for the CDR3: TGCGCCAGCAGCCAAGTGGACAGCCGAAAAAGCTCCTATAATTCACCCCTCCACTTT. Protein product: CASSQVDSRKSSYNSPLHF.

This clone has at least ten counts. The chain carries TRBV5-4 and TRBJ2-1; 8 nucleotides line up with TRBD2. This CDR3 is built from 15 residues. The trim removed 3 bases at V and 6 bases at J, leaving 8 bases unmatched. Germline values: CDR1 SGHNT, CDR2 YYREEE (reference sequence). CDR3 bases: TGTGCCAGCAGCTCGGCGGGGGGTCAGGGCAATGAGCAGTTCTTC. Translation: CASSSAGGQGNEQFF.

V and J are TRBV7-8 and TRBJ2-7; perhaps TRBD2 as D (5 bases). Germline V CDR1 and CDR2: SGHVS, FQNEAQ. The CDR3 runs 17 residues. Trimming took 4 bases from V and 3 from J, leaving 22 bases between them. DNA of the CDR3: TGTGCCAGCAGCTACGCGACACGGACCCTAGCATTCTACGAGCAGTACTTC. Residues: CASSYATRTLAFYEQYF. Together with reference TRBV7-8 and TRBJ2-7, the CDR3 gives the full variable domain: GAGVSQSPRYKVAKRGQDVALRCDPISGHVSLFWYQQALGQGPEFLTYFQNEAQLDKSGLPSDRFFAERPEGSVSTLKIQRTQQEDSAVYLCASSYATRTLAFYEQYFGPGTRLTVT.

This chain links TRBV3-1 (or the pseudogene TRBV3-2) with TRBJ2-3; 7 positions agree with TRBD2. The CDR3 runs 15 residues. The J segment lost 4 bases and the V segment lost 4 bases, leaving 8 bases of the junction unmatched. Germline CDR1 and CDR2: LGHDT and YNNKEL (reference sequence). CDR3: CASSLAGGIADTQYF. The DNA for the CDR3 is TGTGCCAGCAGCCTTGCCGGGGGGATCGCAGATACGCAGTATTTT.

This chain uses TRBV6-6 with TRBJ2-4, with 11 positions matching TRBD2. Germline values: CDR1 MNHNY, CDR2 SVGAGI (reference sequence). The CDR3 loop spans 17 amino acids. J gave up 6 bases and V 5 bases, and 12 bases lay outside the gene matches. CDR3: CASSRSGGAYWGNIQYF. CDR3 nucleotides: TGTGCCAGCAGTCGTAGCGGGGGGGCTTATTGGGGAAACATTCAGTACTTC.

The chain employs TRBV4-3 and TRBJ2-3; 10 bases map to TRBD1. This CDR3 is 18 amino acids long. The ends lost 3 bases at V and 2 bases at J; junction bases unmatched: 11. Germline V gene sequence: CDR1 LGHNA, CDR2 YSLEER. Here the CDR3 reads CASSQRQGAETFTDTQYF. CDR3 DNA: TGCGCCAGCAGCCAGAGACAGGGGGCCGAAACATTCACAGATACGCAGTATTTT.

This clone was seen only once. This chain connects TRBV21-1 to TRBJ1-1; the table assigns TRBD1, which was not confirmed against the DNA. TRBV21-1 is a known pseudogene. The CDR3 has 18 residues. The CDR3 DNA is TGTGCCAGCAACTCACGACCGGGACAGGGGCTTAAGGACACTGAAGCTTTCTTT. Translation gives CASNSRPGQGLKDTEAFF.

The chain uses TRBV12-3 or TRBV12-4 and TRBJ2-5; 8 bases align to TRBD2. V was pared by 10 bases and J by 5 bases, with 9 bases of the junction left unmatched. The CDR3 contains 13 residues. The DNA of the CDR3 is TGTGCCACGGCGGGGGGCCCTTATGAGACCCAGTACTTC. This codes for CATAGGPYETQYF.

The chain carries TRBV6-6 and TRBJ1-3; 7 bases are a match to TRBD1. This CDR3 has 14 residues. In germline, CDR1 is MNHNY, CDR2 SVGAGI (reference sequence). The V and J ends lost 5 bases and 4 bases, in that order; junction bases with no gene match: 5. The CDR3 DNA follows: TGTGCCAGCAGTGGACAGGATCGCGGAAACACCATATATTTT. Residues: CASSGQDRGNTIYF.

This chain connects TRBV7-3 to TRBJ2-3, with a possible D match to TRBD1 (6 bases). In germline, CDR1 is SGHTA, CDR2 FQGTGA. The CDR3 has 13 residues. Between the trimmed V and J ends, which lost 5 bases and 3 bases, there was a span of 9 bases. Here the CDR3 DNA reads TGTGCCAGCAGCCCCAGGGGTACAGATACGCAGTATTTT. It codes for CASSPRGTDTQYF.

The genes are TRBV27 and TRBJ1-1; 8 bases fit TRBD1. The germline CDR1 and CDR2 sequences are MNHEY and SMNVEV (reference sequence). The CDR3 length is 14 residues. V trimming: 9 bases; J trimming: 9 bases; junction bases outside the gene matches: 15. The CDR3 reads CARDWTGLFLKAFF. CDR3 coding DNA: TGTGCCAGGGACTGGACAGGGTTGTTTCTAAAAGCTTTCTTT.

This CDR3 reads CASSLGNPSLSEQYF. CDR3 coding DNA: TGTGCCAGCAGCTTAGGTAACCCTTCTCTAAGCGAGCAGTACTTC. The chain has TRBV7-2 and TRBJ2-7; D is unresolved. Germline V CDR1 and CDR2: SGHTA, FQGNSA. The CDR3 spans 15 residues. V was shortened by 1 base and J by 6 bases, with 16 bases between the two germline ends.

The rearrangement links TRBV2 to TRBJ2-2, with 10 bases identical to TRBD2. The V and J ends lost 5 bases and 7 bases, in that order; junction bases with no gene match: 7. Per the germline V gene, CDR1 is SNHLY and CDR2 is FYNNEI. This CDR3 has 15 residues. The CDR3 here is CASSPSVAGGGELFF. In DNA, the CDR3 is TGTGCCAGCAGTCCATCGGTAGCGGGGGGCGGGGAGCTGTTTTTT.

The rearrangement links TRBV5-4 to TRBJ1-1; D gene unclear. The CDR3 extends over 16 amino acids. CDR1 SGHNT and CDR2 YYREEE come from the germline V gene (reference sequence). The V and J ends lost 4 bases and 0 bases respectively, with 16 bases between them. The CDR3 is CASSTSGGRMNTEAFF. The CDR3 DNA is TGTGCCAGCAGCACCTCAGGAGGACGGATGAACACTGAAGCTTTCTTT.

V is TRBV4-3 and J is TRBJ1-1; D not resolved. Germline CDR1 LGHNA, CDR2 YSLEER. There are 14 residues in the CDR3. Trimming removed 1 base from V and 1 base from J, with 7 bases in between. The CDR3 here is CASSQVYRNTEAFF. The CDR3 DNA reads TGCGCCAGCAGCCAAGTTTACAGGAACACTGAAGCTTTCTTT.

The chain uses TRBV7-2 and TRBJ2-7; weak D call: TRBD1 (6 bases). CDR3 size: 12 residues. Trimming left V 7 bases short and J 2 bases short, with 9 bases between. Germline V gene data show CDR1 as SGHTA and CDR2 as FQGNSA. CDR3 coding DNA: TGTGCCAGCACTAGGGGGACCTACGAGCAGTACTTC. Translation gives CASTRGTYEQYF.

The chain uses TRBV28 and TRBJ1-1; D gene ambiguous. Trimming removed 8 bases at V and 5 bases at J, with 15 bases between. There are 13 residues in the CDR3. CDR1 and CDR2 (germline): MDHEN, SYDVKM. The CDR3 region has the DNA TGTGCCAGCGATGAATCCGGGGTGACTGAAGCTTTCTTT. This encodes CASDESGVTEAFF.

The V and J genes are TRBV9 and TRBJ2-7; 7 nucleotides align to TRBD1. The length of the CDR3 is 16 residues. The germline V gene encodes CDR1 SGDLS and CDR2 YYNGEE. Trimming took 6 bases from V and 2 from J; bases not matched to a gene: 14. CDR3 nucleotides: TGTGCCAGCACCGACCCGCGTCGACAGGGTCCCTACGAGCAGTACTTC. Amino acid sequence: CASTDPRRQGPYEQYF.

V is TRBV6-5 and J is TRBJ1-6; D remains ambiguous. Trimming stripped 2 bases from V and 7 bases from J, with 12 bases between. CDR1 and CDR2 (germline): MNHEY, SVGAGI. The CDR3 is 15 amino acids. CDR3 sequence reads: CASSYILGTNSPLHF. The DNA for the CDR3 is TGTGCCAGCAGTTACATCCTGGGCACAAATTCACCCCTCCACTTT.

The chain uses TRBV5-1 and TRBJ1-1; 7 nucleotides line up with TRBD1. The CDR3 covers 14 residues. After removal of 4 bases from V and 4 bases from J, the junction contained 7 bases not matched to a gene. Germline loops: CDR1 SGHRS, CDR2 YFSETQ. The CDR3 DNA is TGCGCCAGCAGCCGCCAGGGGGGTCTCACTGAAGCTTTCTTT. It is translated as CASSRQGGLTEAFF.

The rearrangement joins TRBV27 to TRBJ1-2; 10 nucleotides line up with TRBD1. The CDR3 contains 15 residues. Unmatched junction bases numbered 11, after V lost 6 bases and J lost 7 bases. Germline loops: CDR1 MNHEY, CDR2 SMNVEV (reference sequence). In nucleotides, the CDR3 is TGTGCCAGCAGCGCCGACAGGGGGCTTTTAGGTGGCTACACCTTC. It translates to CASSADRGLLGGYTF.

CDR3 sequence reads: CATSSDREFPYEQYF. CDR3 nucleotide sequence: TGTGCCACCAGCAGCGACAGGGAATTCCCCTACGAGCAGTACTTC. The chain couples TRBV15 to TRBJ2-7; 7 bases fit TRBD1. From germline, CDR1 is LNHNV and CDR2 YYDKDF (reference sequence). The length of the CDR3 is 15 residues. The junction had 7 bases not matched to a gene; V was cut back by 3 bases and J by 2 bases.

This CDR3 is CASSPMADGLLVMASGYTF. The CDR3 coding sequence is TGTGCCAGCAGCCCCATGGCCGACGGACTCCTGGTCATGGCCTCTGGCTACACCTTC. This rearrangement joins TRBV21-1 to TRBJ1-2. TRBV21-1 is a pseudogene locus. The CDR3 contains 19 residues.

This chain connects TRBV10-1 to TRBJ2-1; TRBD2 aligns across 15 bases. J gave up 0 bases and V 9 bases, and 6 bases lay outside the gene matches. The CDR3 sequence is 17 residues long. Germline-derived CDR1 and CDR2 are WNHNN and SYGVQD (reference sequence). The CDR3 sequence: CARGLAGGRSSYNEQFF. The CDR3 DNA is TGCGCCAGGGGACTAGCGGGGGGCCGTAGCTCCTACAATGAGCAGTTCTTC.

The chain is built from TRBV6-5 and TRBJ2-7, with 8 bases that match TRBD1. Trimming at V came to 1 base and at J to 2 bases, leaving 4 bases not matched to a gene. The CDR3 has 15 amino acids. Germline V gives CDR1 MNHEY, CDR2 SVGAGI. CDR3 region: CASSYYRDRTYEQYF. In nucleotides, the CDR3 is TGTGCCAGCAGTTACTACCGGGACAGGACCTACGAGCAGTACTTC.

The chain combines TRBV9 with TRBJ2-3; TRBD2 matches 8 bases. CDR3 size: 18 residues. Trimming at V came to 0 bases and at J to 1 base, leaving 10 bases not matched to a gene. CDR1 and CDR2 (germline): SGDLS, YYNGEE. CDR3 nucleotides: TGTGCCAGCAGCGTAGTAGCCCTGGGAGCGGGGGGCACAGATACGCAGTATTTT. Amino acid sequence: CASSVVALGAGGTDTQYF.

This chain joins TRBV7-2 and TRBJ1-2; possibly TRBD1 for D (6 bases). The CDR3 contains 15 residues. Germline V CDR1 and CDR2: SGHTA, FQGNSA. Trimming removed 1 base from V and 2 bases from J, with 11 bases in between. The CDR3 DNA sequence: TGTGCCAGCAGCTTAGATGCAGGGGTAAACTATGGCTACACCTTC. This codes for CASSLDAGVNYGYTF.